Shown below are 18 T cell receptor beta chains from a single sample sequenced in a study of monozygotic twins with inflammatory bowel disease. TCRdb re-called the 5' RACE reads and gives one entry per CDR3 protein, without DNA. This sample's table has some 440,000 distinct CDR3 sequences. Specimen: blood. All receptors derive from a human donor with ulcerative colitis or Crohn's disease, or a healthy co-twin of an affected twin (not recorded which).

The V gene is TRBV12-3 or TRBV12-4, the J gene TRBJ1-5. This CDR3 comprises 13 residues. CDR3 loop: CASSFNSNQPQHF.

The chain links TRBV5-1 to TRBJ2-6. The CDR3 extends over 16 amino acids. Germline lookup yields CDR1 SGHRS and CDR2 YFSETQ. The CDR3 protein is CASSLESQRGANVLTF.

The chain has TRBV2 and TRBJ2-7; checking the TCRdb D call of TRBD2 is not possible without DNA. The CDR3 length is 15 residues. The germline CDR1 and CDR2 sequences are SNHLY and FYNNEI. CDR3: CASSEGPSGTYEQYF.

The chain has TRBV12-3 or TRBV12-4 and TRBJ1-5. This CDR3 is 13 amino acids long. The CDR3 here is CASRVEGNQPQHF.

V and J are TRBV10-3 and TRBJ2-7; TCRdb reports TRBD1, a call that lacks DNA to check it against. The CDR3 spans 14 residues. Germline V lookup: CDR1 ENHRY, CDR2 SYGVKD. The CDR3 reads CAIRGAQGTYEQYF.

The rearrangement joins TRBV7-6 to TRBJ2-1; lacking DNA, the TRBD2 call made by TCRdb goes unchecked. This CDR3 is 15 amino acids long. From germline, CDR1 is SGHVS and CDR2 FNYEAQ. This CDR3 reads CASSLGGTSIGEQFF.

V usage is TRBV5-1 and J usage is TRBJ2-7; TCRdb calls TRBD1, which cannot be checked without DNA. This CDR3 contains 13 residues. The germline V gene encodes CDR1 SGHRS and CDR2 YFSETQ. CDR3 region: CASSLDRGYEQYF.

This chain uses TRBV29-1 with TRBJ2-2. Germline loops: CDR1 SQVTM, CDR2 ANQGSEA. The CDR3 has 13 residues. CDR3 sequence reads: CSVVGQNTGELFF.

The V gene is TRBV3-1, the J gene TRBJ2-7; TCRdb picks TRBD1, but there is no DNA to check that call. The CDR3 is made up of 15 amino acids. The germline gives CDR1 LGHDT, CDR2 YNNKEL (reference sequence). The CDR3 protein is CASSRTGKSSYEQYF.

This rearrangement joins TRBV7-7 to TRBJ2-5; as DNA is missing, the TRBD2 call by TCRdb cannot be tested. The CDR3 has 12 residues. From germline, CDR1 is SSHAT and CDR2 FNYEAQ (reference sequence). CDR3 residues: CASSSLGETQYF.

V and J are TRBV4-2 and TRBJ2-3. Germline loops: CDR1 LGHNA, CDR2 YNFKEQ. CDR3 size: 18 residues. CDR3 protein: CASSQDGYETLRTDTQYF.

The rearrangement links TRBV28 to TRBJ1-3; no DNA is available, so the TRBD1 call from TCRdb remains unchecked. This CDR3 is built from 15 residues. In germline, CDR1 is MDHEN, CDR2 SYDVKM. The CDR3 protein is CASSFGDNSGNTIYF.

V gene TRBV15 combines with J gene TRBJ2-4; TCRdb names TRBD1, which stays unverified in the absence of DNA. This CDR3 comprises 13 residues. The germline CDR1 and CDR2 sequences are LNHNV and YYDKDF (reference sequence). The CDR3 sequence is CATSRDLGDIQYF.

The rearrangement links TRBV14 to TRBJ1-1. The germline V gene has CDR1 SGHDN and CDR2 FVKESK. The CDR3 totals 13 residues. The CDR3 here is CASSQDLTLEAFF.

V usage is TRBV3-1 and J usage is TRBJ2-7; TCRdb's assignment of TRBD2 cannot be checked, as there is no DNA. The CDR3 consists of 13 residues. Germline CDR1 is LGHDT and CDR2 is YNNKEL (reference sequence). The CDR3 sequence is CASSERASREQYF.

The rearrangement joins TRBV4-1 to TRBJ2-3. The CDR3 length is 15 residues. CDR1 is MGHRA, CDR2 YSYEKL, per germline. CDR3 amino acids: CASSQEKGITDTQYF.

The chain links TRBV12-3 or TRBV12-4 to TRBJ1-1. The CDR3 consists of 14 residues. CDR3 sequence: CASSVQKGNTEAFF.

J is TRBJ1-1 and V is TRBV9. The germline V gene has CDR1 SGDLS and CDR2 YYNGEE. The length of the CDR3 is 14 residues. The CDR3 loop is CASSVGPGNTEAFF.